Following are 23 T cell receptor beta chains from one sample sequenced in a study of cytomegalovirus exposure and HLA in healthy donors. The PCR ran on 60 Vbeta and 13 Jbeta primers. Clones were sequenced by immunoSEQ multiplex PCR, and TCRdb holds only the in-frame ones, with some missing. The sample consists of about 50,000 clones, 70% to 85% of them appearing once. The material sequenced was PBMCs. Receptors were obtained from a man in his thirties or forties in good health and CMV-seronegative.

V usage is TRBV28 and J usage is TRBJ1-2, with D possibly matching TRBD1 (6 bases). The germline CDR1 and CDR2 sequences are MDHEN and SYDVKM. This CDR3 is 13 amino acids long. Trimming removed 5 bases from V and 4 bases from J, with 11 bases in between. CDR3 sequence (DNA): TGTGCCAGCAGTCAGACAGGTCCCTATGGCTACACCTTC. Translated: CASSQTGPYGYTF.

The rearrangement links TRBV5-1 to TRBJ2-5; 8 bases match TRBD1. CDR1 and CDR2 from the germline V gene are SGHRS and YFSETQ. The CDR3 has 13 residues. Losses at the gene ends were 4 bases for V and 5 bases for J; bases not matched to a gene: 4. CDR3 protein: CASSTGQAETQYF. The CDR3, as DNA: TGCGCCAGCAGCACGGGACAGGCGGAGACCCAGTACTTC.

This rearrangement joins TRBV2 to TRBJ2-7, with TRBD1 as a possible D gene (5 bases). This CDR3 is built from 13 residues. CDR1 is SNHLY and CDR2 is FYNNEI in the germline V gene. V was cut by 6 bases and J by 2 bases, with 11 bases left in between. This chain's CDR3 is CASRKDTAYEQYF. CDR3 coding DNA: TGTGCCAGCAGGAAGGACACAGCCTACGAGCAGTACTTC.

The V call is TRBV5-4, the J call TRBJ2-3; the D is unclear. The CDR3 length is 12 residues. Germline CDR1 SGHNT, CDR2 YYREEE (reference sequence). Trimming shortened V by 0 bases and J by 6 bases, and 5 bases separated the two germline ends. The CDR3 reads CASSLAGDTQYF. The CDR3 region has the DNA TGTGCCAGCAGCTTGGCCGGGGATACGCAGTATTTT.

CDR3 nucleotides: TGTGCCAGCTCACCACGTGCGCAGGCAGGCGACGAGCAGTACTTC. Encoded protein: CASSPRAQAGDEQYF. This chain connects TRBV18 to TRBJ2-7, with D uncertain. Per germline, CDR1 KGHSH and CDR2 LQKENI. The V end lost 1 base, the J end lost 5 bases, and 15 bases lay between the germline ends. CDR3 size: 15 residues.

The V call is TRBV7-2, the J call TRBJ2-3; 12 bases align to TRBD2. The V segment lost 5 bases and the J segment 0 bases; nucleotides outside the gene matches: 6. The CDR3 runs 17 residues. CDR1 is SGHTA and CDR2 is FQGNSA in the germline V gene. In DNA, the CDR3 is TGTGCCAGCAGCAGAGAGGGACTAGCGGGTAGCACAGATACGCAGTATTTT. Translation: CASSREGLAGSTDTQYF.

The CDR3 loop reads CASSPLQGYEQYF. The DNA for the CDR3 is TGTGCCAGCTCACCATTACAGGGCTACGAGCAGTACTTC. The chain uses TRBV18 and TRBJ2-7; D might be TRBD1 (6 bases). Trimming removed 2 bases at V and 3 bases at J, with 8 bases between. CDR1 is KGHSH, CDR2 LQKENI, per germline. The CDR3 contains 13 residues.

This clone was observed a handful of times. This chain links TRBV11-2 with TRBJ1-2; unclear D gene. The CDR3 contains 14 residues. V gave up 1 base and J gave up 4 bases, with 10 bases separating them. Germline values: CDR1 SGHAT, CDR2 FQNNGV. CDR3 loop: CASSLGSRSYGYTF. CDR3 coding DNA: TGTGCCAGCAGCTTAGGTTCGCGTTCCTATGGCTACACCTTC.

This clone came up once. The chain employs TRBV27 and TRBJ2-3; 9 nucleotides align to TRBD2. V dropped 3 bases and J dropped 0; count of bases not matched to a gene: 4. Germline lookup yields CDR1 MNHEY and CDR2 SMNVEV (reference sequence). The CDR3 extends over 16 amino acids. In DNA form, the CDR3 reads TGTGCCAGCAGTTTGGGGAGCGGGGGGAGCACAGATACGCAGTATTTT. Amino acids: CASSLGSGGSTDTQYF.

This chain joins TRBV19 and TRBJ1-4; 8 bases map to TRBD1. CDR1 and CDR2 from the germline V gene are LNHDA and SQIVND (reference sequence). This CDR3 comprises 14 residues. Losses at the gene ends were 6 bases for V and 5 bases for J; bases not matched to a gene: 5. The CDR3 loop reads CASSGDRMNEKLFF. The DNA of the CDR3 is TGTGCCAGTAGCGGGGACAGGATGAATGAAAAACTGTTTTTT.

The rearrangement uses TRBV6-6 and TRBJ1-2; the D is unclear. The CDR3 consists of 14 residues. Per germline, CDR1 MNHNY and CDR2 SVGAGI (reference sequence). V dropped 2 bases and J dropped 5 bases, with 12 bases sitting between them. The chain's CDR3 is CASSYGRALYGYTF. DNA of the CDR3: TGTGCCAGCAGTTACGGTAGAGCTCTTTATGGCTACACCTTC.

The J gene is TRBJ1-2, the V gene TRBV2; 8 bases fit TRBD1. V was pared by 6 bases and J by 2 bases, with 2 bases of the junction left unmatched. The CDR3 consists of 13 residues. The germline V gene has CDR1 SNHLY and CDR2 FYNNEI. CDR3 bases: TGTGCCAGCAGGGACAGGGCCAACTATGGCTACACCTTC. It codes for CASRDRANYGYTF. The variable domain in full, with the rest retrieved from reference TRBV2 and TRBJ1-2, is EPEVTQTPSHQVTQMGQEVILRCVPISNHLYFYWYRQILGQKVEFLVSFYNNEISEKSEIFDDQFSVERPDGSNFTLKIRSTKLEDSAMYFCASRDRANYGYTFGSGTRLTVV.

J is TRBJ2-1 and V is TRBV10-1; no clear D gene. The CDR3 runs 15 residues. Germline V gene lookup returns CDR1 WNHNN and CDR2 SYGVQD (reference sequence). V was cut by 6 bases and J by 4 bases, with 16 bases left in between. The CDR3 loop reads CASRPLVPWYNEQFF. The DNA for the CDR3 is TGCGCCAGCAGGCCGTTAGTCCCTTGGTACAATGAGCAGTTCTTC.

V is TRBV18 and J is TRBJ1-4, with 7 bases matching TRBD1. The CDR3 sequence is 15 residues long. With 0 bases clipped from V and 4 bases from J, the junction kept 2 bases outside the gene matches. Germline lookup yields CDR1 KGHSH and CDR2 LQKENI. CDR3 bases: TGTGCCAGCTCACCACCGGGACAGTATAATGAAAAACTGTTTTTT. Its protein product is CASSPPGQYNEKLFF. Combining the CDR3 with reference TRBV18 and TRBJ1-4 gives the whole variable domain NAGVMQNPRHLVRRRGQEARLRCSPMKGHSHVYWYRQLPEEGLKFMVYLQKENIIDESGMPKERFSAEFPKEGPSILRIQQVVRGDSAAYFCASSPPGQYNEKLFFGSGTQLSVL.

The rearrangement links TRBV5-1 to TRBJ2-5; 7 bases are shared with TRBD2. V shed 4 bases, J shed 7 bases, and the junction held 13 bases outside the gene matches. The CDR3 is made up of 15 amino acids. Germline CDR1 reads SGHRS; CDR2 reads YFSETQ. For the CDR3, the DNA is TGCGCCAGCAGCGGGGGGGACTTTGGCTCGTCGACCCAGTACTTC. It yields the protein CASSGGDFGSSTQYF.

The chain has TRBV5-1 and TRBJ2-7; weak D call: TRBD1 (6 bases). There are 14 residues in the CDR3. V shed 0 bases and J shed 6 bases, with 13 bases lying between them. CDR1 is SGHRS and CDR2 is YFSETQ in the germline V gene. The CDR3 DNA reads as TGCGCCAGCAGCTTGGAGGGGGTCCGTTCCGAGCAGTACTTC. Protein: CASSLEGVRSEQYF.

The chain links TRBV30 to TRBJ2-5; D is ambiguous. The V gene lost 4 bases and the J gene lost 4 bases, with 7 bases spanning the gap. The CDR3 runs to 11 residues. Germline CDR1 GTSNPN, CDR2 SVGIG (reference sequence). The CDR3 DNA is TGTGCCTGGACTCTCGGAGAGACCCAGTACTTC. Its translation is CAWTLGETQYF.

This clone was counted only a few times. V is TRBV28 and J is TRBJ2-1, with 9 nucleotides matching TRBD2. The CDR3 consists of 15 residues. Germline assignment: CDR1 MDHEN and CDR2 SYDVKM. Losses at the gene ends were 10 bases for V and 7 bases for J; bases not matched to a gene: 14. As DNA, the CDR3 is TGTGCCATCGTACCCGGGACTAGCACAAGAAATGAGCAGTTCTTC. Encoded protein: CAIVPGTSTRNEQFF.

The V call is TRBV18, the J call TRBJ2-5; D is possibly TRBD2 (6 bases). Trimming cost V 5 bases and J 4 bases, with 11 bases left between them. Germline V gene lookup returns CDR1 KGHSH and CDR2 LQKENI. This CDR3 is 13 amino acids long. DNA for the CDR3: TGTGCCAGCTCAGTAAGGGGAGGAGAGACCCAGTACTTC. Translated: CASSVRGGETQYF.

The genes are TRBV11-1 and TRBJ2-3, with D hard to call. Looked up from germline, CDR1 is SGHAT and CDR2 is FQDESV (reference sequence). V shed 5 bases and J shed 1 base, with 7 bases lying between them. CDR3 length: 13 amino acids. Written as DNA, the CDR3 is TGTGCCAGCAGCCACCCGGGCACAGATACGCAGTATTTT. Translated: CASSHPGTDTQYF.

This clone has only a few counts. V usage is TRBV9 and J usage is TRBJ1-1; 9 bases fit TRBD1. In germline, CDR1 is SGDLS, CDR2 YYNGEE. The CDR3 is made up of 14 amino acids. Trimming took 4 bases from V and 5 from J; bases not matched to a gene: 6. This chain's CDR3 is CASSILGQGTEAFF. The DNA for the CDR3 is TGTGCCAGCAGCATCCTCGGACAGGGGACTGAAGCTTTCTTT.

The chain has TRBV13 and TRBJ2-1, with 10 bases identical to TRBD2. Germline CDR1 reads PRHDT; CDR2 reads FYEKMQ (reference sequence). The CDR3 loop spans 16 amino acids. The V gene end was trimmed by 1 base and the J gene end by 15 bases; junction bases not matched to a gene: 15. The DNA for the CDR3 is TGTGCCAGCAGCTTAGTTAGCGGGAGGACACATAAAGTCAGGTTCTTC. It is translated as CASSLVSGRTHKVRFF.

The V gene is TRBV10-2, the J gene TRBJ1-5, with TRBD1 matching over 7 bases. CDR1 and CDR2 from the germline V gene are WSHSY and SAAADI. This CDR3 contains 15 residues. V dropped 6 bases and J dropped 3; count of bases not matched to a gene: 8. The chain's CDR3 is CASSVTGAHNQPQHF. The CDR3 DNA follows: TGCGCCAGCAGCGTTACAGGGGCTCACAATCAGCCCCAGCATTTT.